This TCR beta chain derives from a study of early T cells in non-severe SARS-CoV-2 infection. Study as a whole: Bulk RNA isolated from unsorted whole blood underwent sequencing; chains were not paired. General study findings and limits: Clonotype matching in VDJdb favored anti-spike CD8 responses and did not capture private and CD4 specificities.

Molecules of cDNA were individually given unique molecular identifiers that were attached to them. TCRdb re-derived calls from the 5' RACE reads in MiXCR, one entry per CDR3 protein. The sample carries over 95,000 distinct CDR3 sequences, 15% to 20% recorded once. A remark on this clonotype: Its antigen remains unknown.

Material for sequencing was whole blood. The clonotype originates from an adult who was a healthcare worker with PCR-confirmed SARS-CoV-2 infection or an uninfected control (not recorded which).

CDR3 DNA sequence: TGTGCCAGCAGTTACTCGATTTTCGGGGGGCAGATCACTGAAGCTTTCTTT. Translated, it gives CASSYSIFGGQITEAFF. The J gene is TRBJ1-1, the V gene TRBV6-5, with D possibly TRBD1 on 6 matching bases. Trimming stripped 0 bases from V and 4 bases from J, with 18 bases between. This CDR3 region has 17 residues. The germline CDR1 and CDR2 sequences are MNHEY and SVGAGI.